This record concerns one TCR beta chain sequence. Its target is not known. Several immunoSEQ plates received, in even portions, the genomic DNA of each subset. Clones were read by immunoSEQ multiplex PCR, and TCRdb kept only the in-frame ones, dropping some. The sample lists some 2.3 million clones; 93% were seen once. The data were taken from a study of shared clonotypes between healthy human individuals. The wider study: Donor composition was a couple of women and a few men, aged 18 to 49. Study conclusions and caveats: An expected dependence of interdonor clonotype sharing on sequencing depth was noted. Rarefaction gave evidence that sorted-subset sequencing remained incomplete despite large depth.

Trimming removed 2 bases from V and 4 bases from J, with 12 bases in between. The CDR3 runs 15 residues. CDR1 and CDR2 from the germline V gene are MDHEN and SYDVKM. J is TRBJ1-5 and V is TRBV28; no firm D call. The specimen sequenced was naive CD4+ T cells from PBMCs. Subset of the sample: CD45RA+ positively selected. This receptor was identified in a young man in good health. Some clones in this sample may be carry-over from other donors' samples. The CDR3, as DNA: TGTGCCAGCAGTTTAGCCAGGACGGGGAATCAGCCCCAGCATTTT. Amino acids: CASSLARTGNQPQHF.